This T cell receptor (delta chain) was documented in a study of γδ T cells in repeated Plasmodium falciparum infection. Overall study context: Sampling occurred at baseline, pre-infection for selected infections, and 21 days post-infection.

About this clone itself: Its antigen is currently unknown. A single base is all that separates this from a far larger clone, so a read error is likely. In the same sample, other DNA sequences code for this CDR3.

TRG and TRD sequences were obtained from every sorted gammadelta sample. TCRdb re-called clones from the multiplex PCR reads using CATT. The sample includes some 50,000 delta-chain clones, roughly 1.6% seen only once; the top ten take over 6.5%. Vgamma9/Vdelta2+ and Vdelta2-negative gammadelta T cells were flow-sorted from PBMC for bulk sequencing. V lost 1 base to trimming and J lost 2 bases, with 17 bases between them. Germline V gives CDR1 TSWWSYY, CDR2 QGS. The CDR3 runs to 17 residues. Study-wide results and limits: Vdelta2-negative gammadelta repertoires, largely Vdelta1+, seemingly showed infection-driven waves of new clonal selection. Over time and infection, Vgamma9/Vdelta2+ repertoires remained highly stable and polyclonal.

The V gene is TRDV1, the J gene TRDJ1, with TRDD3 as a possible D gene (5 bases). The source material was gamma-delta T cells from blood. This clonotype was obtained from a pool of human donors (malaria-infected and uninfected, not separated). The CDR3 loop reads CALGERLRGYGTDKLIF. DNA of the CDR3: TGTGCTCTTGGGGAACGCCTAAGGGGGTACGGAACCGATAAACTCATCTTT.